This T cell receptor (beta chain) was captured by sequencing in a study of T cell clonotyping in hematopoietic cell transplantation. Germline CDR1 GTSNPN, CDR2 SVGIG (reference sequence). The ends lost 2 bases at V and 2 bases at J; junction bases unmatched: 2. The CDR3 runs 13 residues. Of note for this clone: No antigen is known for it. Distinct nucleotide sequences in the sample also encode this CDR3.

The table came from immunoSEQ multiplex PCR; TCRdb's copy has only in-frame clones and leaves some out. The top ten hold over 10% of the sample, which has some 9,300 clones, approximately 55% seen once. Study results and caveats: Higher Inverse Simpson Index values in graft donor and pretransplant recipient predicted broader posttransplant TCR diversity. After transplant, recipient diversity fell while pathologically expanded clonotypes grew through day 180.

The material sequenced was peripheral blood mononuclear cells, taken 100 days after allogeneic stem cell transplant. V gene TRBV30 combines with J gene TRBJ2-5, with 7 bases matching TRBD1. The sequence was obtained from a female patient between 50 and 60 years old who had an allogeneic stem cell transplant from an unrelated donor, so the T cells may come from the graft donor. Some clones in this sample may be carry-over from other donors' samples. In nucleotides, the CDR3 is TGTGCCTGGAGTAGGGGGCCACAAGAGACCCAGTACTTC. Amino acid sequence: CAWSRGPQETQYF.